The sample holds a few counts of the clone carrying this T cell receptor (beta chain). No antigen is known for it. Investigators took about 9.2 milliliters of peripheral blood from every donor. Every sample had a minimum of 6.5 million PBMCs isolated. This sample was included in a study of blood T cells in healthy people across ages. The study's findings and limits: No one knew whether donors had CMV, which possibly confounded expanded clonotype changes.

From germline, CDR1 is SNHLY and CDR2 FYNNEI. This CDR3 is 13 amino acids long. V lost 4 bases and J 4 bases, leaving 7 bases between the germline ends. Alongside a J-beta primer mix, a sample-barcoded 5' primer served in a second PCR lasting roughly 6 to 11 cycles. Every sample produced at least 3 million CDR3-containing paired-end reads. TCRdb re-called the 5' RACE reads with MiXCR, one entry per CDR3 protein. The table shows more than 550,000 distinct CDR3 sequences, with 22% occurring only once. This chain connects TRBV2 to TRBJ1-4; D is ambiguous. The source of this sequence is a man between 70 and 80 years old in good health. Source material: blood. The chain's CDR3 is CASSGQINEKLFF. The CDR3 bases are TGTGCCAGCAGTGGACAAATTAATGAAAAACTGTTTTTT.